The 7 T cell receptor beta chains given below trace back to one sample, sequenced in a study of a mutant IDH1 vaccine in newly diagnosed glioma. Time point defined: week 35, safety follow-up. In every dose of vaccine, 300 ug of mutant IDH1 20-mer peptide was given alongside topical imiquimod. Antigens of these TCRs are unknown. Profiling relied on immunoSEQ multiplex PCR, and the TCRdb table lists in-frame clones only, not all of them. The sample includes about 60,000 clones, roughly 79% of them seen just once. The sample was PBMCs, taken from a glioma patient whose treatment included an IDH1 peptide vaccine. These receptors came from a man aged 40-49 years with glioma.

V is TRBV10-3 and J is TRBJ2-6; tentatively, D is TRBD1 or TRBD2 (6 bases each). V shed 6 bases and J shed 3 bases, with 18 bases lying between them. The CDR3 runs to 17 residues. Germline loops: CDR1 ENHRY, CDR2 SYGVKD. CDR3 in amino acids: CAISDMIQGGGANVLTF. DNA for the CDR3: TGTGCCATCAGCGACATGATACAGGGAGGTGGGGCCAACGTCCTGACTTTC.

This chain uses TRBV7-2 with TRBJ1-1, with D possibly being TRBD1 (5 bases). V lost 2 bases, J lost 3 bases, and 10 bases lay in between. The CDR3 length is 14 residues. CDR1 is SGHTA, CDR2 FQGNSA, per germline. CDR3 in DNA: TGTGCCAGCAGCTTATTGGGCAGGGACACTGAAGCTTTCTTT. Translated: CASSLLGRDTEAFF.

The chain has TRBV7-9 and TRBJ2-1; TRBD2 matches 10 bases. The CDR3 consists of 17 residues. Losses at the gene ends were 3 bases for V and 0 bases for J; bases not matched to a gene: 5. Per the germline V gene, CDR1 is SEHNR and CDR2 is FQNEAQ (reference sequence). Here the CDR3 reads CASSFGLAVSSYNEQFF. CDR3 bases: TGTGCCAGCAGCTTCGGACTAGCGGTGAGCTCCTACAATGAGCAGTTCTTC.

This chain uses TRBV10-3 with TRBJ2-7; D call uncertain. CDR3 length: 13 amino acids. Germline assignment: CDR1 ENHRY and CDR2 SYGVKD. The V end was cut by 8 bases, the J end by 5 bases, with 16 bases between. CDR3 nucleotides: TGTGCCATCGATTCCGGGCTCACCCACGAGCAGTACTTC. Translating it yields CAIDSGLTHEQYF.

The chain links TRBV5-4 to TRBJ1-1; tentative D call: TRBD1 (5 bases). Between the trimmed V and J ends, which lost 2 bases and 7 bases, there was a span of 15 bases. The germline V gene has CDR1 SGHNT and CDR2 YYREEE (reference sequence). The CDR3 is made up of 14 amino acids. CDR3 in amino acids: CASSLEQGRSEAFF. The CDR3 DNA reads as TGTGCCAGCAGCTTAGAGCAGGGTAGGAGTGAAGCTTTCTTT. The full variable domain, its missing parts supplied by reference TRBV5-4 and TRBJ1-1, is ETGVTQSPTHLIKTRGQQVTLRCSSQSGHNTVSWYQQALGQGPQFIFQYYREEENGRGNFPPRFSGLQFPNYSSELNVNALELDDSALYLCASSLEQGRSEAFFGQGTRLTVV.

This clone was recorded only once. V usage is TRBV7-2 and J usage is TRBJ2-2; 10 bases agree with TRBD2. Trimming took 5 bases from V and 5 from J; bases not matched to a gene: 5. The germline CDR1 and CDR2 sequences are SGHTA and FQGNSA. CDR3 length: 15 amino acids. CDR3 protein: CASSTLAGVTGELFF. As DNA, the CDR3 is TGTGCCAGCAGCACCCTAGCGGGGGTGACCGGGGAGCTGTTTTTT.

The J gene is TRBJ1-2, the V gene TRBV7-2; D is possibly TRBD1 (5 bases). Trimming shortened V by 7 bases and J by 6 bases, and 12 bases separated the two germline ends. The CDR3 contains 12 residues. Germline CDR1 is SGHTA and CDR2 is FQGNSA. CDR3 in amino acids: CASTHDSHGYTF. The CDR3 DNA is TGTGCCAGCACTCACGACAGCCATGGCTACACCTTC. Drawing the rest from reference TRBV7-2 and TRBJ1-2, the complete variable domain is GAGVSQSPSNKVTEKGKDVELRCDPISGHTALYWYRQSLGQGLEFLIYFQGNSAPDKSGLPSDRFSAERTGGSVSTLTIQRTQQEDSAVYLCASTHDSHGYTFGSGTRLTVV.